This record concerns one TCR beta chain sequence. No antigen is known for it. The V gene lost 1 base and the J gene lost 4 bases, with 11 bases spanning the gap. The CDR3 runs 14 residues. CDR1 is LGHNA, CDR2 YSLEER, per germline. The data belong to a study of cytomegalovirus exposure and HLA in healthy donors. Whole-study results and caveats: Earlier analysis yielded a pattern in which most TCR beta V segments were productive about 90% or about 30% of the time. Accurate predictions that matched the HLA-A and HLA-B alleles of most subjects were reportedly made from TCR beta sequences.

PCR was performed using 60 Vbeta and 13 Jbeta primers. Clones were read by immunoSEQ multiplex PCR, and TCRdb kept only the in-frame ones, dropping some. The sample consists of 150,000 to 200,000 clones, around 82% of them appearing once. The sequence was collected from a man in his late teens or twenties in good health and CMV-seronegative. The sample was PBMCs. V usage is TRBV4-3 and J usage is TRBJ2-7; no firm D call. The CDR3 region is CASSQGPVSYEQYF. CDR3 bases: TGCGCCAGCAGCCAAGGCCCGGTATCTTACGAGCAGTACTTC.